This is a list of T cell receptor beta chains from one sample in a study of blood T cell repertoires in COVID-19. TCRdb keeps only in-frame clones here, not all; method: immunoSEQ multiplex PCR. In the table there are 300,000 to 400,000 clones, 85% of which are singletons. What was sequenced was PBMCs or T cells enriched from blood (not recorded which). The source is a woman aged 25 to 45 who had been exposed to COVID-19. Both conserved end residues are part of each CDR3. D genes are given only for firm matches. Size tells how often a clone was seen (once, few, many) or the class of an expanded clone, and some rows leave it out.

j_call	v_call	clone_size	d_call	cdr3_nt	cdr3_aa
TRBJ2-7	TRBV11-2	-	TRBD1	TGTGCCAGCAGCTTAGGGTGGGACCGGGACAGAGACTTC	CASSLGWDRDRDF
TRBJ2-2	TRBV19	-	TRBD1	TGTGCCAGTAGGACTACAGGGGGCGCGAACACCGGGGAGCTGTTTTTT	CASRTTGGANTGELFF
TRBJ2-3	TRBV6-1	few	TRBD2	TGTGCCAGCAGTGAACTAGCGGGGGGGCCAGATACGCAGTATTTT	CASSELAGGPDTQYF
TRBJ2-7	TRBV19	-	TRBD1	TGTGCCAGTAGTCTGACAGGGGTCGGGTCCTACGAGCAGTACTTC	CASSLTGVGSYEQYF
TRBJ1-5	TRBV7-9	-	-	TGTGCCAGCAGCTCTACAGTGACGGGCAATCAGCCCCAGCATTTT	CASSSTVTGNQPQHF
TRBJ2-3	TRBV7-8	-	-	TGTGCCAGCAGCGTGTGGTCCGGGACAGATACGCAGTATTTT	CASSVWSGTDTQYF
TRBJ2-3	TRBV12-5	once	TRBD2	TGTGCTAGTGCCCGGACTAGCGGACTCCTAAGAGGGGATACGCAGTATTTT	CASARTSGLLRGDTQYF
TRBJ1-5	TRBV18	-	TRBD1	TGTGCCAGCTCACCCAGGCAGGGGGCGAAACAGCCCCAGCATTTT	CASSPRQGAKQPQHF
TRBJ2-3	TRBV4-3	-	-	TGCGCCAGCAGCCAAGAACCGGGTTCGGGCACAGATACGCAGTATTTT	CASSQEPGSGTDTQYF
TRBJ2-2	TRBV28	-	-	TGTGCCAGCACGAAGCGGGTGAACACCGGGGAGCTGTTTTTT	CASTKRVNTGELFF
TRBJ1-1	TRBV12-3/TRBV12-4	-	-	TGTGCCAACACGAGGGGGGGAGACACTGAAGCTTTCTTT	CANTRGGDTEAFF
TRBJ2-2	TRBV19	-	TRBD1	TGTGCCAGTAGGACTCGTACAGGGGGAGGAACCGGGGAGCTGTTTTTT	CASRTRTGGGTGELFF
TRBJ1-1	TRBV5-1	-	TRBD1	TGCGCCAGCAGCATAGGGACAGGGCACACTGAAGCTTTCTTT	CASSIGTGHTEAFF
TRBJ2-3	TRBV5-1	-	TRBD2	TGCGCCAGCGCCGGGGGTAGCGGGAGGGATACGCAGTATTTT	CASAGGSGRDTQYF
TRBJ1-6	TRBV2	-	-	TGTGCCAGCAGTGATTTCTATAGCTCCTATAATTCACCCCTCCACTTT	CASSDFYSSYNSPLHF
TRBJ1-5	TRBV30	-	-	TGTGCCTGGCCTGGACATACAAATCAGCCCCAGCATTTT	CAWPGHTNQPQHF
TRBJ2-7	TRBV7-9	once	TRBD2	TGTGCCAGCAGCCCCCTCGGGAGGGCCCACGAGCAGTACTTC	CASSPLGRAHEQYF
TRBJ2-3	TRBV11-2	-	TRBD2	TGTGCCAGCAGCCCGGCGGGAGCACGCACAGATACGCAGTATTTT	CASSPAGARTDTQYF
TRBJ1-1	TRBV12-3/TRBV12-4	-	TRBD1	TGTGCCAGCATCATAAAAGGGGGCTCGGGGACTTTCTTT	CASIIKGGSGTFF
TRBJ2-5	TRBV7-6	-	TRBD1	TGTGCCAGCAGCTTATCCCCGGGACAGGGGCTAACCAAGCAAGAGACCCAGTACTTC	CASSLSPGQGLTKQETQYF
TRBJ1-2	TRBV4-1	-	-	TGCGCCAGCAGCCACGAGGGCCCCTCAGGCTACACCTTC	CASSHEGPSGYTF
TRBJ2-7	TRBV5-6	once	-	TGTGCCAGCAGCCACGGACAGTTCTCCTACGAGCAGTACTTC	CASSHGQFSYEQYF
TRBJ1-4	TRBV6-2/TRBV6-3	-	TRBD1	TGTGCCAGCAGCCGAGCGCGTCAGGGACAGTACCAAGAAAAACTGTTTTTT	CASSRARQGQYQEKLFF
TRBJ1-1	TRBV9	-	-	TGTGCCAGCAGCGTAAACAGGGAAGACACTGAAGCTTTCTTT	CASSVNREDTEAFF
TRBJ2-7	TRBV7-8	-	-	TGTGCCAGCAGCTTATTACGTAACAGGCCCTACGAGCAGTACTTC	CASSLLRNRPYEQYF
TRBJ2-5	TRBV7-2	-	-	TGTGCCAGCAGTGAGCGTGACCATAAAGAGACCCAGTACTTC	CASSERDHKETQYF
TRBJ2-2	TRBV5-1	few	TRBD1	TGCGCCAGCAGAAAACTGGACAGGTATACCGGGGAGCTGTTTTTT	CASRKLDRYTGELFF
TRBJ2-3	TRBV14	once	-	TGTGCCAGCAGCCAACATGTTTCAGATACGCAGTATTTT	CASSQHVSDTQYF
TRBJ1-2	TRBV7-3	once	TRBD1	TGTGCCAGCAGCTCGCCACAGGGGGAAGGCTACACCTTC	CASSSPQGEGYTF
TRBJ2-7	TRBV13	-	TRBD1	TGTGCCAGCAGCCCCACCCTCGACAGGGGAGGCGAGCAGTACTTC	CASSPTLDRGGEQYF
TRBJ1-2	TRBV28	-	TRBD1	TGTGCCAGCAGAGGGACAGGGGCGAACTATGGCTACACCTTC	CASRGTGANYGYTF
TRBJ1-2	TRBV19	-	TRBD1	TGTGCCAGTAGTACCGCGGGACAGGACTATGGCTACACCTTC	CASSTAGQDYGYTF
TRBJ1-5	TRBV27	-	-	TGTGCCAGCAGTTTCAGGGGAGGGAATCAGCCCCAGCATTTT	CASSFRGGNQPQHF
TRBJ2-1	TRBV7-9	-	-	TGTGCCAGCAGACCATCCACAGGGCCCTCCTACAATGAGCAGTTCTTC	CASRPSTGPSYNEQFF
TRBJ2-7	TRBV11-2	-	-	TGTGCCAGCAGCTTTGGAGGGGCGGTCGAGCAGTACTTC	CASSFGGAVEQYF
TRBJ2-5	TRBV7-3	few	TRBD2	TGTGCCAGCGGGTCCAATGGCGGGGGGATAGAGACCCAGTACTTC	CASGSNGGGIETQYF
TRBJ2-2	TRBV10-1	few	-	TGCGCCAGCTGTAGGACAGGGAGGGCCGGGGAGCTGTTTTTT	CASCRTGRAGELFF
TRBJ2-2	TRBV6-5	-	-	TGTGCCAGCAGTTACTTCGGGACTCCAAACACCGGGGAGCTGTTTTTT	CASSYFGTPNTGELFF
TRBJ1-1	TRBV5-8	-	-	TGTGCCAGCACCAAAGAGGGGGGGGCCACTGAAGCTTTCTTT	CASTKEGGATEAFF
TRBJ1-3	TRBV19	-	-	TGTGCCAGTAGTACCGCGATTTTGTCTGGAAACACCATATATTTT	CASSTAILSGNTIYF
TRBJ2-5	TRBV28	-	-	TGTGCCAGCAGTTTAGGAGGGCTGCAAGAGACCCAGTACTTC	CASSLGGLQETQYF
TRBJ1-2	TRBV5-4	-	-	TGTGCCAGCAGCTTTGACAGCAGGGGCTACACCTTC	CASSFDSRGYTF
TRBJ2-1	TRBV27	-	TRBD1	TGTGCCAGCATCAGGGACAGGGGGATTAACAATGAGCAGTTCTTC	CASIRDRGINNEQFF
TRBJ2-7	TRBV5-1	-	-	TGCGCCAGCAGCTTGGCCGTCGGCAGGTCCTACGAGCAGTACTTC	CASSLAVGRSYEQYF
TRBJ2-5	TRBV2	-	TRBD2	TGTGCCAGCAAACTAGCGGGAGTTCTTGGGCCCCAGTACTTC	CASKLAGVLGPQYF
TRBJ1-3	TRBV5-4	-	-	TGTGCCAGCAGCTTGGATTTACCAGGCGACTCTGGAAACACCATATATTTT	CASSLDLPGDSGNTIYF
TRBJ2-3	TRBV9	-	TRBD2	TGTGCCAGCAGCCTCGACGGGAGGGCTACAGATACGCAGTATTTT	CASSLDGRATDTQYF
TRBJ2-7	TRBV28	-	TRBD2	TGTGCCAGCAGACGTAGCGGGGAAAACTACGAGCAGTACTTC	CASRRSGENYEQYF
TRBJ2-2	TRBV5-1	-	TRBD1	TGCGCCAGCAGCTTGGGACAGGGGGGACTTGCCGGGGAGCTGTTTTTT	CASSLGQGGLAGELFF
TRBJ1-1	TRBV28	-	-	TGTGCCAGCAGAGCGATGATGGTTGCTGAAGCTTTCTTT	CASRAMMVAEAFF
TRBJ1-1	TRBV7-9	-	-	TGTGCCACCGGGGGGTCGAACACTGAAGCTTTCTTT	CATGGSNTEAFF